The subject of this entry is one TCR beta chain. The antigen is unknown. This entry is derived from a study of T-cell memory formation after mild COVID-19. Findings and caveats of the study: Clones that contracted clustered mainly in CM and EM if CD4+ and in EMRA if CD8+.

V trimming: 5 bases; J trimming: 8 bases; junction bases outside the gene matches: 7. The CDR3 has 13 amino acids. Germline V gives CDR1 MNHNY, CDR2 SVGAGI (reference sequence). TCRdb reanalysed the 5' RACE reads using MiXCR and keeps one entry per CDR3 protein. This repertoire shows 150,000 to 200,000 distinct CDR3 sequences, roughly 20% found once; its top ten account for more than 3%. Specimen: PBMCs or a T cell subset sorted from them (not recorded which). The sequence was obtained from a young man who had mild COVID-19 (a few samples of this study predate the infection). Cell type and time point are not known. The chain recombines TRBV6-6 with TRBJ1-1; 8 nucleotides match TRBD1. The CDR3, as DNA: TGTGCCAGCAGTCGCGCCGGGACAGGCGAAGCTTTCTTT. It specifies CASSRAGTGEAFF.